The 14 T cell receptor beta chains given below trace back to one sample, sequenced in a study of vaccination and CD4 T cells after COVID-19. These receptors have no identified antigens. Treatment defined: roughly 10-day PBMC culture with coronavirus spike peptide pools or control peptides (ViraFEST assay). At the Johns Hopkins FTIC core, DNA taken from cultured CD4+ T cells was sequenced by way of the Oncomine TCR Beta short-read assay. TCRdb reanalysed the PCR reads using MiXCR and keeps one entry per CDR3 protein. This sample carries roughly 4,200 distinct CDR3 sequences, around 20% of them seen once, and the ten largest clones take around 15%. Sequences were obtained from CD4+ T cells from blood, cultured in vitro. These receptors were taken from a human donor who had recovered from COVID-19.

This chain connects TRBV2 to TRBJ1-1; 9 bases fit TRBD1. The junction had 6 bases not matched to a gene; V was cut back by 6 bases and J by 1 base. The CDR3 consists of 15 residues. Germline loops: CDR1 SNHLY, CDR2 FYNNEI. CDR3 DNA: TGTGCCAGCAGAGGACAGGGGAAAGGGAACACTGAAGCTTTCTTT. It encodes CASRGQGKGNTEAFF. Using reference TRBV2 and TRBJ1-1 for the parts outside the CDR3, the full variable domain is EPEVTQTPSHQVTQMGQEVILRCVPISNHLYFYWYRQILGQKVEFLVSFYNNEISEKSEIFDDQFSVERPDGSNFTLKIRSTKLEDSAMYFCASRGQGKGNTEAFFGQGTRLTVV.

This sequence joins TRBV5-6 and TRBJ2-7; 7 bases are a match to TRBD1. Germline V gives CDR1 SGHDT, CDR2 YYEEEE. This CDR3 is built from 13 residues. After removal of 1 base from V and 5 bases from J, the junction contained 3 bases not matched to a gene. CDR3 in amino acids: CASSLRQGHEQYF. The CDR3, as DNA: TGTGCCAGCAGCTTGCGACAGGGCCACGAGCAGTACTTC.

V is TRBV7-8 and J is TRBJ1-5; the match to TRBD1 covers 7 bases. The CDR3 length is 16 residues. Germline loops: CDR1 SGHVS, CDR2 FQNEAQ. J lost 6 bases, V lost 5 bases, and 13 bases had no gene match. This chain's CDR3 is CASSPDFRQGPQPQHF. In DNA, the CDR3 is TGTGCCAGCAGCCCGGACTTCAGACAGGGCCCTCAGCCCCAGCATTTT.

The chain employs TRBV20-1 and TRBJ2-3; D gene ambiguous. This CDR3 is built from 13 residues. V was clipped by 3 bases and J by 0 bases, with 7 bases between them. Germline V gives CDR1 DFQATT, CDR2 SNEGSKA (reference sequence). The CDR3 region is CSASPGSTDTQYF. The DNA for the CDR3 is TGCAGTGCTAGTCCTGGTAGCACAGATACGCAGTATTTT.

This clonotype showed up just a few times. This chain uses TRBV12-3 or TRBV12-4 with TRBJ1-1; tentatively, D is TRBD1 (5 bases). This CDR3 is built from 12 residues. V was clipped by 4 bases and J by 5 bases, with 8 bases between them. This CDR3 is CASSYYRTEAFF. CDR3 nucleotides: TGTGCCAGCAGTTATTACAGGACTGAAGCTTTCTTT.

The chain combines TRBV5-1 with TRBJ2-1; TRBD2 aligns across 9 bases. V dropped 1 base and J dropped 6; count of bases not matched to a gene: 5. CDR1 is SGHRS and CDR2 is YFSETQ in the germline V gene. There are 15 residues in the CDR3. The chain's CDR3 is CASSLLLAGLNEQFF. The CDR3 bases are TGCGCCAGCAGCTTGCTTCTAGCGGGACTCAATGAGCAGTTCTTC.

This clonotype has a handful of counts. The chain carries TRBV10-3 and TRBJ1-3; no clear D gene. V was clipped by 4 bases and J by 0 bases, with 7 bases between them. From germline, CDR1 is ENHRY and CDR2 SYGVKD. This CDR3 spans 14 amino acids. CDR3 bases: TGTGCCATCAGTGGAGGCTCCTCTGGAAACACCATATATTTT. Residues: CAISGGSSGNTIYF.

This clonotype counts as medium-sized. CDR3: CASSLDSGTSGGVTDTQYF. In nucleotides, the CDR3 is TGTGCCAGCAGCTTAGACAGCGGGACTAGCGGGGGGGTCACAGATACGCAGTATTTT. This chain joins TRBV11-2 and TRBJ2-3; 16 bases map to TRBD2. CDR1 is SGHAT and CDR2 is FQNNGV in the germline V gene. CDR3 length equals 19 residues. J was trimmed by 2 bases and V by 0 bases; bases with no gene match: 5. The full variable domain, its missing parts supplied by reference TRBV11-2 and TRBJ2-3, is EAGVAQSPRYKIIEKRQSVAFWCNPISGHATLYWYQQILGQGPKLLIQFQNNGVVDDSQLPKDRFSAERLKGVDSTLKIQPAKLEDSAVYLCASSLDSGTSGGVTDTQYFGPGTRLTVL.

The chain recombines TRBV14 with TRBJ1-6; D unresolved. This CDR3 has 13 residues. Germline V gene data show CDR1 as SGHDN and CDR2 as FVKESK. Trimming took off 2 bases at V and 3 bases at J, with 2 bases between the two ends. CDR3 bases: TGTGCCAGCAGCCAAAACTATAATTCACCCCTCCACTTT. As protein: CASSQNYNSPLHF. Full variable domain (missing parts from reference TRBV14 and TRBJ1-6): EAGVTQFPSHSVIEKGQTVTLRCDPISGHDNLYWYRRVMGKEIKFLLHFVKESKQDESGMPNNRFLAERTGGTYSTLKVQPAELEDSGVYFCASSQNYNSPLHFGNGTRLTVT.

In its sample, this clonotype was seen a few times. The chain employs TRBV6-1 and TRBJ2-1; 8 bases agree with TRBD2. From germline, CDR1 is MNHNS and CDR2 SASEGT. The CDR3 extends over 16 amino acids. V shed 5 bases, J shed 8 bases, and the junction held 14 bases outside the gene matches. The CDR3 loop reads CASSRRGLAPRDEQFF. In nucleotides, the CDR3 is TGTGCCAGCAGTCGCCGCGGACTAGCCCCCAGAGATGAGCAGTTCTTC.

The gene calls are TRBV19 and TRBJ1-5, with D possibly TRBD1 on 6 matching bases. There are 15 residues in the CDR3. Trimming shortened V by 5 bases and J by 7 bases, and 18 bases separated the two germline ends. Per the germline V gene, CDR1 is LNHDA and CDR2 is SQIVND (reference sequence). The CDR3 spells CASSFEPGGRQPQHF. The CDR3 nucleotides read TGTGCCAGTAGTTTTGAACCCGGGGGCCGCCAGCCCCAGCATTTT.

With regard to this clonotype: An end of the junction does not agree with germline; a read error may underlie this. V gene TRBV5-1 combines with J gene TRBJ2-7, with 15 bases identical to TRBD2. Germline values: CDR1 SGHRS, CDR2 YFSETQ. This CDR3 has 17 residues. The CDR3 protein is CASSLGTSGGFSYEQHF. For the CDR3, the DNA is TGCGCCAGCAGCTTAGGGACTAGCGGGGGGTTCTCCTACGAGCAGCACTTC. The variable domain in full, completed from reference TRBV5-1 and TRBJ2-7, reads KAGVTQTPRYLIKTRGQQVTLSCSPISGHRSVSWYQQTPGQGLQFLFEYFSETQRNKGNFPGRFSGRQFSNSRSEMNVSTLELGDSALYLCASSLGTSGGFSYEQHFGPGTRLTVT.

The chain uses TRBV10-3 and TRBJ1-1, with D possibly being TRBD1 (6 bases). CDR3 size: 13 residues. CDR1 ENHRY and CDR2 SYGVKD come from the germline V gene. Trimming stripped 6 bases from V and 0 bases from J, with 8 bases between. CDR3 in DNA: TGTGCCATCAGGAGGACAGTGAACACTGAAGCTTTCTTT. Its translation: CAIRRTVNTEAFF.

The J gene is TRBJ2-1, the V gene TRBV4-1, with 12 bases matching TRBD2. This CDR3 is built from 16 residues. The V gene's germline CDR1 is MGHRA and CDR2 YSYEKL. V shed 2 bases, J shed 5 bases, and the junction held 4 bases outside the gene matches. CDR3 DNA: TGCGCCAGCAGCCAATCGTCTAGCGGGGGGGACAATGAGCAGTTCTTC. Amino acid sequence: CASSQSSSGGDNEQFF.